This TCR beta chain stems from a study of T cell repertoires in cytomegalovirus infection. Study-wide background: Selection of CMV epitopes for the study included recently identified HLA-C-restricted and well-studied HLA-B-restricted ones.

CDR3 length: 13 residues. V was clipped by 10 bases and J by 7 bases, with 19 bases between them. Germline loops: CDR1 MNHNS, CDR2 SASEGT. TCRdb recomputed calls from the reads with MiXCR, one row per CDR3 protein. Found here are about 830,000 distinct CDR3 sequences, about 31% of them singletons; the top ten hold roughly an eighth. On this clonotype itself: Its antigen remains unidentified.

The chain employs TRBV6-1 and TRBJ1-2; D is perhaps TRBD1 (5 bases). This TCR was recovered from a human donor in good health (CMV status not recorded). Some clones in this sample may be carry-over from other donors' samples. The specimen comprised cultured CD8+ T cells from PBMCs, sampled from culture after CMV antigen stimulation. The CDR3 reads CAIHPGPTTGYTF. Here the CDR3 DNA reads TGTGCCATTCACCCGGGACCCACTACTGGCTACACCTTC.